This T cell receptor (beta chain) originates from a study of long-term antiretroviral therapy in people with HIV. General study findings and limits: Comparison with controls showed narrower CDR3 length ranges in HIV repertoires.

Per the germline V gene, CDR1 is MNHEY and CDR2 is SMNVEV (reference sequence). Trimming cost V 0 bases and J 1 base, with 18 bases left between them. This CDR3 spans 18 amino acids. Comments on this clone: What it binds is not known.

A v3.0 immunoSEQ assay was performed at survey level. TCRdb keeps only in-frame clones here, not all; method: immunoSEQ multiplex PCR. The repertoire holds 30,000 to 40,000 clones, with around 94% as singletons. The sample in question was unsorted PBMCs, obtained 4.1 years after starting antiretroviral therapy. The sequence was collected from a woman in her fifties or sixties with HIV. This sequence joins TRBV27 and TRBJ1-1; the D gene is possibly TRBD1 (5 bases). CDR3 DNA sequence: TGTGCCAGCAGTTTATCAAGCGGGCAGGGTTTACGGAACACTGAAGCTTTCTTT. The encoded protein is CASSLSSGQGLRNTEAFF.